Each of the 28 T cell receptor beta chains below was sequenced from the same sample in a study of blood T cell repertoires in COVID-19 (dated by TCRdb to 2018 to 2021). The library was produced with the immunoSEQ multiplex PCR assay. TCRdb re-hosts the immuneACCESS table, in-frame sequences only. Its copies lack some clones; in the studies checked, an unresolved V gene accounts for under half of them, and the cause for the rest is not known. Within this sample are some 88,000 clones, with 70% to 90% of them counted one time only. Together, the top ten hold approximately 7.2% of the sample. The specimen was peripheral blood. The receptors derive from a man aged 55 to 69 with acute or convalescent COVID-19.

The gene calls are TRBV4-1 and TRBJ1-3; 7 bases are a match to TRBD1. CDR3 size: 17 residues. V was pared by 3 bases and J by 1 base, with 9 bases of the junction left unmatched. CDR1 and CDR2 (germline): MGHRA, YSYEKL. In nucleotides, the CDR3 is TGCGCCAGCAGCCAGGACCTTGGGACAGCATCTGGAAACACCATATATTTT. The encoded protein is CASSQDLGTASGNTIYF.

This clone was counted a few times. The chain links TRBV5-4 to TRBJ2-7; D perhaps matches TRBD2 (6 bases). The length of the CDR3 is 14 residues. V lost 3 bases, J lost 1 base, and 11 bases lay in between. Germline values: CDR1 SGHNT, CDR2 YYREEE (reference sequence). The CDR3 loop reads CASSWSTRSYEQYF. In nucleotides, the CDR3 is TGTGCCAGCAGCTGGTCGACTAGATCCTACGAGCAGTACTTC.

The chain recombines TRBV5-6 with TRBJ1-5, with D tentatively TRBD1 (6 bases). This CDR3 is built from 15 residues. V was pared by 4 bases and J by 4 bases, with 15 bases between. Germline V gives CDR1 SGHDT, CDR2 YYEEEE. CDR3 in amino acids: CASSPGTGFNQPQHF. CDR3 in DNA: TGTGCCAGCAGCCCAGGTACAGGGTTTAATCAGCCCCAGCATTTT.

The CDR3 bases are TGTGCCATCAGTAACCGAGAAGAAGATACGCAGTATTTT. It yields the protein CAISNREEDTQYF. This chain uses TRBV10-3 with TRBJ2-3; no clear D gene. The CDR3 totals 13 residues. V was pared by 5 bases and J by 5 bases, with 11 bases between. Germline-derived CDR1 and CDR2 are ENHRY and SYGVKD.

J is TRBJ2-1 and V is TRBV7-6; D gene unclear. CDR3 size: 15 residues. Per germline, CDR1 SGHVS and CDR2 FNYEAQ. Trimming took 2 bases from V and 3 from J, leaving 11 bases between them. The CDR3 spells CASSLLPRSYNEQFF. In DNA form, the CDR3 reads TGTGCCAGCAGCTTACTCCCGAGGAGCTACAATGAGCAGTTCTTC.

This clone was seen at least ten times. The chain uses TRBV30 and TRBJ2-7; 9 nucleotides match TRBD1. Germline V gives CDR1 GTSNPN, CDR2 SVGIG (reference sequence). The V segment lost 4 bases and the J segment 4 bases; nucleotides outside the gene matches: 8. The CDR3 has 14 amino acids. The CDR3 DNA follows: TGTGCCTGGACATCGGGACAGGGTTCGTACGAGCAGTACTTC. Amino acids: CAWTSGQGSYEQYF.

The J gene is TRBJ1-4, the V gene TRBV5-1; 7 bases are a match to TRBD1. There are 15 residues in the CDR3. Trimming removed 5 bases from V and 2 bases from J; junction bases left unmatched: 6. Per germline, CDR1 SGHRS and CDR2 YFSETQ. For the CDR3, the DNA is TGCGCCAGCAGACGTACAGGGGTGACTAATGAAAAACTGTTTTTT. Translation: CASRRTGVTNEKLFF.

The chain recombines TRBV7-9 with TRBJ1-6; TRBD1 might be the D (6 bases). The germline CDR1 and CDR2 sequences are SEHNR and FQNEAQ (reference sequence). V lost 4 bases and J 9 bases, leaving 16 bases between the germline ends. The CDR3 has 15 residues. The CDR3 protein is CASSSQGGGASPLHF. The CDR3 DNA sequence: TGTGCCAGCAGCTCACAGGGAGGGGGGGCTTCACCCCTCCACTTT.

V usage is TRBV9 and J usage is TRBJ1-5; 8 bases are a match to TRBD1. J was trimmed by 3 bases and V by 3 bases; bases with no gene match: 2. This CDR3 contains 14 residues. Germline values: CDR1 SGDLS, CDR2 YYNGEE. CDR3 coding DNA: TGTGCCAGCAGCGGGACAGGGAACAATCAGCCCCAGCATTTT. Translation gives CASSGTGNNQPQHF.

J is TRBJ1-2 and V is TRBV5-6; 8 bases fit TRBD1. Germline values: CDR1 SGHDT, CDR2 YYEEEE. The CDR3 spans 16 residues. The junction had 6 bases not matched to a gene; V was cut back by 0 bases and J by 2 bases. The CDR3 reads CASSLGTGLRNYGYTF. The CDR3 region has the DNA TGTGCCAGCAGCTTGGGGACAGGGCTTAGGAACTATGGCTACACCTTC.

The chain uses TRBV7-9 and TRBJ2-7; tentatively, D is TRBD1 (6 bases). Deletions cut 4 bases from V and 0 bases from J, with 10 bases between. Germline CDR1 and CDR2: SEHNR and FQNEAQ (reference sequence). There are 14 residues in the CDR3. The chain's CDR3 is CASSSQGLSYEQYF. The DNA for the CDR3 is TGTGCCAGCAGCTCGCAGGGGCTCTCCTACGAGCAGTACTTC.

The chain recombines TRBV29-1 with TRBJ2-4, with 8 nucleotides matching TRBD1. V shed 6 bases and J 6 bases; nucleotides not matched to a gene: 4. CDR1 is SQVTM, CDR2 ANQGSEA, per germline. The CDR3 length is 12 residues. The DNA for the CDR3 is TGCAGCGTCAGGACAGGGCCAAACATTCAGTACTTC. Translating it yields CSVRTGPNIQYF.

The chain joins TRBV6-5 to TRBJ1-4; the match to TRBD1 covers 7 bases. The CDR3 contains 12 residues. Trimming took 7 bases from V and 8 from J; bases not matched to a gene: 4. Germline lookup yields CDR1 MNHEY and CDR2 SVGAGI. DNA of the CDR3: TGTGCCAGCAAACAGGGGAAGGAAAAACTGTTTTTT. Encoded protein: CASKQGKEKLFF.

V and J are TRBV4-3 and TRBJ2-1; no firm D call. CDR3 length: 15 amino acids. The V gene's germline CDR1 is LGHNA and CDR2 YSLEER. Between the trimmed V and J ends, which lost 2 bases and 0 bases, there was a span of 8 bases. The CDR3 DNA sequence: TGCGCCAGCAGCCAAATCCCGAGCTCCTACAATGAGCAGTTCTTC. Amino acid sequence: CASSQIPSSYNEQFF.

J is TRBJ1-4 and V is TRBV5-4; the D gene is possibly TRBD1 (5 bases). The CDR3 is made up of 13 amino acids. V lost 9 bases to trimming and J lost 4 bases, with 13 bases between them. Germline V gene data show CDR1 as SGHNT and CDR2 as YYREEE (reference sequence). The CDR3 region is CATQLQGNEKLFF. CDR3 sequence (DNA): TGTGCCACCCAGCTTCAGGGTAATGAAAAACTGTTTTTT.

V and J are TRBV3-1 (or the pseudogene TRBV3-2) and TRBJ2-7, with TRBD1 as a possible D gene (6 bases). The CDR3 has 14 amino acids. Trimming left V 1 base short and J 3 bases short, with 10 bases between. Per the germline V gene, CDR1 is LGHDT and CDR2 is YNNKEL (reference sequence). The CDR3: CASSQVTGSYEQYF. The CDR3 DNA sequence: TGTGCCAGCAGCCAAGTAACAGGGAGCTACGAGCAGTACTTC.

CDR3 sequence: CASSPRQNTEAFF. CDR3 coding DNA: TGTGCCAGCAGCCCCCGACAGAACACTGAAGCTTTCTTT. The chain links TRBV9 to TRBJ1-1; D is ambiguous. Germline V gene lookup returns CDR1 SGDLS and CDR2 YYNGEE. The CDR3 is 13 amino acids. Deletions cut 4 bases from V and 1 base from J, with 8 bases between.

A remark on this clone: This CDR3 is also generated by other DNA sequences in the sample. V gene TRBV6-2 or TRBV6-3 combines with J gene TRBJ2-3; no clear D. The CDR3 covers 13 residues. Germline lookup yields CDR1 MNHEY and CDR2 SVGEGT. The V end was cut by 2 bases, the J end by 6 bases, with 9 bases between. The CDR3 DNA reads TGTGCCAGCAGTTACCTCAGAACGGATACGCAGTATTTT. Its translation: CASSYLRTDTQYF.

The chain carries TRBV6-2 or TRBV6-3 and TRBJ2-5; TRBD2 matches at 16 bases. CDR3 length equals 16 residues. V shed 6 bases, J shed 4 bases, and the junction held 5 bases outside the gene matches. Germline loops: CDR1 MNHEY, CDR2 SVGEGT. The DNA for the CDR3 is TGTGCCAGCAGCGCCGGGACTAGCGGGAGGGGAGAGACCCAGTACTTC. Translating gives CASSAGTSGRGETQYF.

CDR3 nucleotides: TGCAGTGCTAGTTTTGGGACAGGGGTCAATAATTCACCCCTCCACTTT. Translated, it gives CSASFGTGVNNSPLHF. The chain carries TRBV20-1 and TRBJ1-6; the match to TRBD1 covers 10 bases. Germline CDR1 reads DFQATT; CDR2 reads SNEGSKA (reference sequence). After removal of 3 bases from V and 5 bases from J, the junction contained 7 bases not matched to a gene. The CDR3 contains 16 residues.

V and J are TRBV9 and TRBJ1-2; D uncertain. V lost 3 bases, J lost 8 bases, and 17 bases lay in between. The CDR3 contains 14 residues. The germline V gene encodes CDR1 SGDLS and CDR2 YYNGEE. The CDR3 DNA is TGTGCCAGCAGCGGAAAAACGGACTTACGGGGCTACACCTTC. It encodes CASSGKTDLRGYTF.

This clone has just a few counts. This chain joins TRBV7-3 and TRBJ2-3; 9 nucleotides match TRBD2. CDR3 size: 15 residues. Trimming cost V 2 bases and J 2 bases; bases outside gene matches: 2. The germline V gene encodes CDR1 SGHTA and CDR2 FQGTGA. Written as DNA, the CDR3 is TGTGCCAGCAGCTTAGCGGGAGGGGCCACAGATACGCAGTATTTT. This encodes CASSLAGGATDTQYF.

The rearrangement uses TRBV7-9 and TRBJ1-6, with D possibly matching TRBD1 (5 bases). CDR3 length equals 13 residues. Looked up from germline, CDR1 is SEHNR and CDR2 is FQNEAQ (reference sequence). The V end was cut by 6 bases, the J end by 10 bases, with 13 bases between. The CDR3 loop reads CASRRLQDSPLHF. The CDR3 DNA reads TGTGCCAGCAGACGTCTACAGGACTCACCCCTCCACTTT. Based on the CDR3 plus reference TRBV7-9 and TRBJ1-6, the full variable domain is DTGVSQNPRHKITKRGQNVTFRCDPISEHNRLYWYRQTLGQGPEFLTYFQNEAQLEKSRLLSDRFSAERPKGSFSTLEIQRTEQGDSAMYLCASRRLQDSPLHFGNGTRLTVT.

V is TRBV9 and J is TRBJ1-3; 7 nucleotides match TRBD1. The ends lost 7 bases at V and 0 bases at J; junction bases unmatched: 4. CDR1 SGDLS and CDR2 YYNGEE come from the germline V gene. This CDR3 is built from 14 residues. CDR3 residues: CASDRVSSGNTIYF. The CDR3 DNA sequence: TGTGCCAGCGACAGGGTGTCCTCTGGAAACACCATATATTTT.

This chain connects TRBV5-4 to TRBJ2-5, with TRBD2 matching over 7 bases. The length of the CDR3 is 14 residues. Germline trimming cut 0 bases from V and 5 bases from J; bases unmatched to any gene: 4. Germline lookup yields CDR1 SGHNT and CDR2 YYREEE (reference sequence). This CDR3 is CASSLAGEGETQYF. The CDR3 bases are TGTGCCAGCAGCTTGGCCGGGGAGGGGGAGACCCAGTACTTC. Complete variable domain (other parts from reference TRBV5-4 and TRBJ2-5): ETGVTQSPTHLIKTRGQQVTLRCSSQSGHNTVSWYQQALGQGPQFIFQYYREEENGRGNFPPRFSGLQFPNYSSELNVNALELDDSALYLCASSLAGEGETQYFGPGTRLLVL.

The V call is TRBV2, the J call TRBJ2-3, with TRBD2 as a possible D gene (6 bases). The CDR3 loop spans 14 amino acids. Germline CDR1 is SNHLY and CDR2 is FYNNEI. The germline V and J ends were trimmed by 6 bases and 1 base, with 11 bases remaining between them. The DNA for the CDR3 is TGTGCCAGCAGCCCGGGAGTAGGCACAGATACGCAGTATTTT. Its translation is CASSPGVGTDTQYF.

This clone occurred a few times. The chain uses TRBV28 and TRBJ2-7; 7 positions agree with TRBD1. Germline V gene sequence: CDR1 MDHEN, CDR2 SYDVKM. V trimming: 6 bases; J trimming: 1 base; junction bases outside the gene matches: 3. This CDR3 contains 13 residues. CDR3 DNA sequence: TGTGCCAGCAGGCCACAGGGGTCCTACGAGCAGTACTTC. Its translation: CASRPQGSYEQYF.

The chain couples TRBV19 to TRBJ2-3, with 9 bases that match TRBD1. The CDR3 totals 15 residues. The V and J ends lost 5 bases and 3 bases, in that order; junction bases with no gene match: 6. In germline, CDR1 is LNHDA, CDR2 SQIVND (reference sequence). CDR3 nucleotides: TGTGCCAGTAGTGTAGGACAGGGGATGACAGATACGCAGTATTTT. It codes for CASSVGQGMTDTQYF.